This T cell receptor (beta chain) was found in a study of T-cell reconstitution after alpha-beta-depleted transplantation in children. The CDR3 has 12 amino acids. CDR1 is SQVTM and CDR2 is ANQGSEA in the germline V gene. On this clonotype: This may be a read error: a much more frequent sequence differs by one nucleotide.

During its preparation, the TCRbeta library received unique molecular identifiers. TCRdb recomputed calls from the PCR reads with MiXCR, one row per CDR3 protein. The table lists some 240,000 distinct CDR3 sequences, around 11% of them singletons. Sequenced material: PBMCs from the stem cell graft donor, taken from the stem cell graft. The chain carries TRBV29-1 and TRBJ2-5, with unresolved D. The receptor comes from a human donor who donated a stem cell graft to a child with acute lymphoblastic leukemia. The CDR3 sequence is CSVSPVSKELWF. CDR3 coding DNA: TGCAGCGTTTCCCCCGTCTCGAAGGAACTTTGGTTC.